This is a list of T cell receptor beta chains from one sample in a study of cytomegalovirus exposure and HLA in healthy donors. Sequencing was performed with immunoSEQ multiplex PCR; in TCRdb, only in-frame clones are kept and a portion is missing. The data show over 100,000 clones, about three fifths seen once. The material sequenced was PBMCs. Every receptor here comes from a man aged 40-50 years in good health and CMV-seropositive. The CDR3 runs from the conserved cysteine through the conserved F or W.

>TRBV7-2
CASSPGLAGATDTQYF
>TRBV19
CASIRSAGAFSGANVLTF
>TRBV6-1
CASRNDLGRYEQYF
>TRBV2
CASRLSDEQFF
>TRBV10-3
CAISEAGAGQPQHF
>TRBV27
CASSRSDREDQPQHF
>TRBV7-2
CASSLAAGLSTDTQYF
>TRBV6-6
CASSWSGVAKNIQYF
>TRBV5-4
CASSLDSFGGITF
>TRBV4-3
CASSYNPSTSQETQYF
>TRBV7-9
CASSSPGLAGSTDTQYF
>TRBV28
CASSLTQGGYTF
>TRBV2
CASRTTGDTEAFF
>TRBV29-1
CSATGLAGQETQYF
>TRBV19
CASSIGGATNEKLFF
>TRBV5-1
CASSSTNRLAGANVLTF
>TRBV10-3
CAISDPTGITEAFF
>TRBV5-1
CASSSPPGEQYF
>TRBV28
CASSPFSQSLPYEQYF
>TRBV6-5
CASSYSSAGSYEQYF
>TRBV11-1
CASSPKHF
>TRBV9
CASSVAYDRGYEQYF
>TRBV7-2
CASSLGLQTSRSSYEQYF
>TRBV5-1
CASSLGTSGGISYEQYF
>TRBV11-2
CASSLAQSTEAFF
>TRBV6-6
CASSPQGNEQYF
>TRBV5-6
CASSSGGRGDTQYF
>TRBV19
CASSTFGNTIYF
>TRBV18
CASSPRDSSNYGYTF
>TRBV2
CASSGGGAQTQYF
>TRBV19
CASSISLEGTDTQYF
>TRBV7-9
CASSFGFTGETQYF
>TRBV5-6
CASRWRQDTYEQYF
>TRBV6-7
CASSYSRTSGRARLTYNEQFF
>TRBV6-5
CASSAPGQGTDTQYF
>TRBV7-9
CASSLGAGPYEQYF
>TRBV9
CASSGRTGGNTEAFF
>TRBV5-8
CASSLRSGDTEAFF
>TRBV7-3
CASSLMGATGELFF
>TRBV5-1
CASSSGLPTTDTQYF
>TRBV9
CASSLLAGSSTDTQYF
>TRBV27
CASSPILDYSYNEQFF
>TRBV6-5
CASRPSGYSRNEQFF
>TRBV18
CASSTGQTTYGYTF
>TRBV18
CASSPLAGEQYF
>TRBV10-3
CAIRDPSTGLGNTIYF
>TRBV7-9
CASSLGRRRSMSNNEQFF
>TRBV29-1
CSVGRRLAGDNEQFF
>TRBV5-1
CASSWRDGSTDTQYF
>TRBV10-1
CASSDLAGGPITGELFF
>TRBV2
CASSSAGDNEQFF
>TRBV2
CASVRDSSSSYNSPLHF